This entry lists 13 T cell receptor beta chains sequenced from one sample in a study of OX40 agonist ivuxolimab in advanced cancers. The data were produced by immunoSEQ multiplex PCR, yet TCRdb's version contains in-frame clones alone and is incomplete. The sample comprises 60,000 or so clones, 84% of which are singletons, and 27% rests with the top ten. This specimen was CD4+ or CD8+ T cells sorted from blood, taken in a trial of the OX40 agonist ivuxolimab. Receptors originate from an adult with an advanced solid tumor such as melanoma, head and neck, liver or kidney cancer.

The chain has TRBV30 and TRBJ1-4; 7 bases line up with TRBD1. From germline, CDR1 is GTSNPN and CDR2 SVGIG (reference sequence). The CDR3 has 14 amino acids. Trimming cost V 0 bases and J 8 bases; bases outside gene matches: 6. CDR3 nucleotides: TGTGCCTGGAGTGTACAAACAGGGGTGGAAAAACTGTTTTTT. Translation: CAWSVQTGVEKLFF. Filled out from reference TRBV30 and TRBJ1-4, the complete variable domain reads SQTIHQWPATLVQPVGSPLSLECTVEGTSNPNLYWYRQAAGRGLQLLFYSVGIGQISSEVPQNLSASRPQDRQFILSSKKLLLSDSGFYLCAWSVQTGVEKLFFGSGTQLSVL.

This clone was detected once. CDR3 nucleotides: TGTGCCAGTAGTGCCTACAGGGCGCAAGATAAAGCTGAAGCTTTCTTT. Its protein product is CASSAYRAQDKAEAFF. The gene calls are TRBV19 and TRBJ1-1; D perhaps matches TRBD1 (6 bases). There are 16 residues in the CDR3. The ends were cut back, 5 bases at V and 6 bases at J, with 22 bases in the middle. CDR1 and CDR2 from the germline V gene are LNHDA and SQIVND (reference sequence).

The chain couples TRBV19 to TRBJ2-2; 7 bases agree with TRBD2. The J segment lost 4 bases and the V segment lost 8 bases, leaving 7 bases of the junction unmatched. Germline V gene lookup returns CDR1 LNHDA and CDR2 SQIVND (reference sequence). This CDR3 spans 14 amino acids. The CDR3 nucleotides are TGTGCCAGTGGTTGGCAGCGGGGCACCGGGGAGCTGTTTTTT. Translating it yields CASGWQRGTGELFF.

This clone has only a few counts. The chain has TRBV11-2 and TRBJ1-4; D is ambiguous. Trimming cost V 4 bases and J 4 bases, with 13 bases left between them. The CDR3 sequence is 15 residues long. Per the germline V gene, CDR1 is SGHAT and CDR2 is FQNNGV. CDR3 sequence reads: CASSSDGNINEKLFF. The CDR3 DNA sequence: TGTGCCAGCAGCTCGGACGGAAATATTAATGAAAAACTGTTTTTT.

The chain uses TRBV7-9 and TRBJ2-1, with D possibly matching TRBD1 (5 bases). The CDR3 has 15 residues. CDR1 is SEHNR, CDR2 FQNEAQ, per germline (reference sequence). Trimming pared 5 bases from V and 8 bases from J, leaving 19 bases between. CDR3 sequence reads: CASSPRDTGEYEQFF. The CDR3 region has the DNA TGTGCCAGCAGCCCCCGCGACACAGGTGAATATGAGCAGTTCTTC.

This chain links TRBV7-2 with TRBJ1-5; D ambiguous. The CDR3 consists of 15 residues. V was cut by 3 bases and J by 3 bases, with 12 bases left in between. Germline CDR1 SGHTA, CDR2 FQGNSA. The CDR3 sequence is CASSLGSGINQPQHF. CDR3 DNA: TGTGCCAGCAGCTTGGGTTCGGGGATCAATCAGCCCCAGCATTTT. The variable domain in full, completed from reference TRBV7-2 and TRBJ1-5, reads GAGVSQSPSNKVTEKGKDVELRCDPISGHTALYWYRQSLGQGLEFLIYFQGNSAPDKSGLPSDRFSAERTGGSVSTLTIQRTQQEDSAVYLCASSLGSGINQPQHFGDGTRLSIL.

The V and J genes are TRBV7-9 and TRBJ1-1; 7 bases map to TRBD1. The CDR3 runs 14 residues. Trimming took 5 bases from V and 6 from J; bases not matched to a gene: 9. CDR1 and CDR2 (germline): SEHNR, FQNEAQ (reference sequence). The CDR3 sequence is CASSGERQGAEAFF. The CDR3 nucleotides are TGTGCCAGCAGCGGGGAGCGACAGGGCGCTGAAGCTTTCTTT.

The CDR3 loop is CSVGTSGDSYNEQFF. CDR3 nucleotide sequence: TGCAGCGTCGGGACTAGCGGAGATTCCTACAATGAGCAGTTCTTC. The rearrangement joins TRBV29-1 to TRBJ2-1, with 11 bases fitting TRBD2. The germline CDR1 and CDR2 sequences are SQVTM and ANQGSEA. Losses at the gene ends were 6 bases for V and 1 base for J; bases not matched to a gene: 5. The CDR3 has 15 residues.

V and J are TRBV5-6 and TRBJ2-2; D unresolved. The CDR3 sequence is 15 residues long. Deletions cut 0 bases from V and 0 bases from J, with 6 bases between. Germline CDR1 SGHDT, CDR2 YYEEEE. Written as DNA, the CDR3 is TGTGCCAGCAGCTTGGCCCAGGCGAACACCGGGGAGCTGTTTTTT. Translating it yields CASSLAQANTGELFF. The whole variable domain, remainder taken from reference TRBV5-6 and TRBJ2-2, is DAGVTQSPTHLIKTRGQQVTLRCSPKSGHDTVSWYQQALGQGPQFIFQYYEEEERQRGNFPDRFSGHQFPNYSSELNVNALLLGDSALYLCASSLAQANTGELFFGEGSRLTVL.

This sequence joins TRBV7-2 and TRBJ1-2; no firm D call. Trimming took 3 bases from V and 1 from J, leaving 6 bases between them. Per germline, CDR1 SGHTA and CDR2 FQGNSA. The CDR3 contains 13 residues. The CDR3 reads CASSFGVNYGYTF. The CDR3 coding sequence is TGTGCCAGCAGCTTTGGGGTTAACTATGGCTACACCTTC.

This chain connects TRBV6-5 to TRBJ1-2; 9 bases match TRBD1. V lost 4 bases, J lost 5 bases, and 5 bases stayed unmatched. Germline V lookup: CDR1 MNHEY, CDR2 SVGAGI. The CDR3 is made up of 14 amino acids. As DNA, the CDR3 is TGTGCCAGCAGTTCCTCGGACAGGGGATATGGCTACACCTTC. Its protein is CASSSSDRGYGYTF.

The chain combines TRBV4-1 with TRBJ1-1, with 9 bases identical to TRBD1. The CDR3 runs 16 residues. Germline V gene data show CDR1 as MGHRA and CDR2 as YSYEKL. V trimming: 0 bases; J trimming: 8 bases; junction bases outside the gene matches: 10. The CDR3 is CASSQDPTGGTSEAFF. Here the CDR3 DNA reads TGCGCCAGCAGCCAAGACCCGACAGGGGGGACTTCAGAAGCTTTCTTT.

J is TRBJ1-6 and V is TRBV13; D is undetermined. This CDR3 is 15 amino acids long. V lost 2 bases to trimming and J lost 9 bases, with 14 bases between them. Germline CDR1 and CDR2: PRHDT and FYEKMQ (reference sequence). CDR3 coding DNA: TGTGCCAGCAGCTTACGGCGCTCCGGATCTTCACCCCTCCACTTT. Protein: CASSLRRSGSSPLHF.